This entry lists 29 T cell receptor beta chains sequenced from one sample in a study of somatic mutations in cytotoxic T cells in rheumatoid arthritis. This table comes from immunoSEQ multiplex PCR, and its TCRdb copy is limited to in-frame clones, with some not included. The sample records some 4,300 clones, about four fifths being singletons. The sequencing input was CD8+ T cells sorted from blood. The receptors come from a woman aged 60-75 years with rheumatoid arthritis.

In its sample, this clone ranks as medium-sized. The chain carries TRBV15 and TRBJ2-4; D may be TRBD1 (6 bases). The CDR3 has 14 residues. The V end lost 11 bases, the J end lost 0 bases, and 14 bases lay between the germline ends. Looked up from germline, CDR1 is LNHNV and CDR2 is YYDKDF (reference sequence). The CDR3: CAARTAVAKNIQYF. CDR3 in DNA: TGTGCCGCAAGGACAGCAGTAGCCAAAAACATTCAGTACTTC.

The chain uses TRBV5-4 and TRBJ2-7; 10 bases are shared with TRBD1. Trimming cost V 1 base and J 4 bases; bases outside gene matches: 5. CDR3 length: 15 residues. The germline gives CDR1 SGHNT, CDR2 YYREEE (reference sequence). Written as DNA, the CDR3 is TGTGCCAGCAGCTTGAGGGACAGGGGCTCTTACGAGCAGTACTTC. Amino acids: CASSLRDRGSYEQYF.

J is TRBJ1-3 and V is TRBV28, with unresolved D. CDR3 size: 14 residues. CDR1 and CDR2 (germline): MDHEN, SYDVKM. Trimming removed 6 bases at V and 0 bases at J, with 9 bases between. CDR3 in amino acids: CASSTEISGNTIYF. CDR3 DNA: TGTGCCAGCAGCACAGAAATCTCTGGAAACACCATATATTTT.

CDR3: CASSFGDFLKGEKLFF. CDR3 nucleotide sequence: TGTGCCAGCAGCTTTGGGGACTTCTTGAAGGGGGAAAAACTGTTTTTT. The rearrangement links TRBV7-9 to TRBJ1-4; D possibly corresponds to TRBD1 (5 bases). Trimming took off 3 bases at V and 8 bases at J, with 19 bases between the two ends. CDR1 is SEHNR and CDR2 is FQNEAQ in the germline V gene (reference sequence). This CDR3 spans 16 amino acids.

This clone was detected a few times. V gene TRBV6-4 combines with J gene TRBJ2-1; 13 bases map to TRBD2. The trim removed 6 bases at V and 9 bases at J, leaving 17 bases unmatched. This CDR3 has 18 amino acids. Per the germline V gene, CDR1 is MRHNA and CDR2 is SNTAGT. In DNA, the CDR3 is TGTGCCAGCAGCCCCTTTAATAGTACTAGCGGGGGGGCCGGTGAGCAGTTCTTC. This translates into CASSPFNSTSGGAGEQFF.

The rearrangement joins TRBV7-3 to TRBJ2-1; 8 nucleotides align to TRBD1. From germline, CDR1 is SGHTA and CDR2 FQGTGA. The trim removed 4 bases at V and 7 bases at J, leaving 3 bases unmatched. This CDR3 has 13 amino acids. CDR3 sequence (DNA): TGTGCCAGCAGCTGGACAGGGAGGAATGAGCAGTTCTTC. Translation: CASSWTGRNEQFF.

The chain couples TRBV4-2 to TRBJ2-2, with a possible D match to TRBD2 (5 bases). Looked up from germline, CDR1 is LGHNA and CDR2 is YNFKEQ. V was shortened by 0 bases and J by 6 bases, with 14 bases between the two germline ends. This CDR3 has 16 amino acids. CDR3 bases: TGTGCCAGCAGCCAAGATCTGGACTGGGTGGCCGGGGAGCTGTTTTTT. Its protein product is CASSQDLDWVAGELFF.

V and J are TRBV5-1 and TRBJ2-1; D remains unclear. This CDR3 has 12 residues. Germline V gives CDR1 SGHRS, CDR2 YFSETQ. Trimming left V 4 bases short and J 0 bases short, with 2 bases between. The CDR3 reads CASSLSYNEQFF. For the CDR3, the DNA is TGCGCCAGCAGCCTCTCCTACAATGAGCAGTTCTTC. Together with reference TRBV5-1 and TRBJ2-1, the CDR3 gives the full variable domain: KAGVTQTPRYLIKTRGQQVTLSCSPISGHRSVSWYQQTPGQGLQFLFEYFSETQRNKGNFPGRFSGRQFSNSRSEMNVSTLELGDSALYLCASSLSYNEQFFGPGTRLTVL.

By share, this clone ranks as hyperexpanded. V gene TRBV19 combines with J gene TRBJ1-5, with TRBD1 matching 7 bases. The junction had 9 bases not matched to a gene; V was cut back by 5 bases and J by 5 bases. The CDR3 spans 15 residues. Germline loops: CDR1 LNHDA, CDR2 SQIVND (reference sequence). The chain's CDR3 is CASSSDRDGHQPQHF. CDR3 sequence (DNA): TGTGCCAGTAGTTCCGACAGGGACGGGCATCAGCCCCAGCATTTT.

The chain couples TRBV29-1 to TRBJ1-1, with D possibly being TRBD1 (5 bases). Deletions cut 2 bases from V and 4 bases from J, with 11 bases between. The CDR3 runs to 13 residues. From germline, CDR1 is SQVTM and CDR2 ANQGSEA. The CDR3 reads CSVERREGTEAFF. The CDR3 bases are TGCAGCGTTGAACGCAGGGAGGGCACTGAAGCTTTCTTT.

CDR3 DNA sequence: TGTGCCAGCAGCGAGACTAGCGAAATTTACAATGAGCAGTTCTTC. It codes for CASSETSEIYNEQFF. This sequence joins TRBV28 and TRBJ2-1; TRBD2 agrees at 8 bases. The germline gives CDR1 MDHEN, CDR2 SYDVKM. The V segment lost 6 bases and the J segment 4 bases; nucleotides outside the gene matches: 8. This CDR3 comprises 15 residues.

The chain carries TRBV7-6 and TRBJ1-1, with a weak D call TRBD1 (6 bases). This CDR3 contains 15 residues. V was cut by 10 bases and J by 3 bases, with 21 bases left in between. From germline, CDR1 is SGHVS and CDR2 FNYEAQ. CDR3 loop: CATLRTEGGDTEAFF. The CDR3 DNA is TGTGCCACCCTAAGGACGGAGGGGGGGGACACTGAAGCTTTCTTT.

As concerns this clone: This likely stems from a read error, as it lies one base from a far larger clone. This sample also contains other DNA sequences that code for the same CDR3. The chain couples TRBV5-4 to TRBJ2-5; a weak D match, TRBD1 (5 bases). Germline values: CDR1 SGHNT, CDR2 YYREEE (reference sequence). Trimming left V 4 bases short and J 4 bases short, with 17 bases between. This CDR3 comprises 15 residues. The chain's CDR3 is CASSLGQGQGETQYF. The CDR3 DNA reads TGTGCCAGCAGCCTCGGTCAGGGCCAGGGAGAGACCCAGTACTTC.

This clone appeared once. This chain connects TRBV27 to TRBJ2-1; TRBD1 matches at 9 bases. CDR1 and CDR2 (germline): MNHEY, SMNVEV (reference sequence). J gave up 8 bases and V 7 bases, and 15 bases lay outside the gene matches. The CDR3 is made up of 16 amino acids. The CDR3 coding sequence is TGTGCCAGCAACGAATATTTTGGGACAGGGATAGATGAGCAGTTCTTC. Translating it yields CASNEYFGTGIDEQFF.

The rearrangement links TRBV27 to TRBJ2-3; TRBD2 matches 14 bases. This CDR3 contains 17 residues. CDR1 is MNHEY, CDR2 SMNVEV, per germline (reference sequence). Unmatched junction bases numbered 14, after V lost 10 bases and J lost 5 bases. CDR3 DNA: TGTGCCACCATGACCGGGACTAGCGGGGGCTGGGGAGATACGCAGTATTTT. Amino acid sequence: CATMTGTSGGWGDTQYF.

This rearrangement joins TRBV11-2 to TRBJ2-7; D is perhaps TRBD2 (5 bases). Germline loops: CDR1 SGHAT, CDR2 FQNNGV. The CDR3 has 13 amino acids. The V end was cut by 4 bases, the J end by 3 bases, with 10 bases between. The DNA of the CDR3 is TGTGCCAGCAGCTCAGGACTGGGCTACGAGCAGTACGTC. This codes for CASSSGLGYEQYV.

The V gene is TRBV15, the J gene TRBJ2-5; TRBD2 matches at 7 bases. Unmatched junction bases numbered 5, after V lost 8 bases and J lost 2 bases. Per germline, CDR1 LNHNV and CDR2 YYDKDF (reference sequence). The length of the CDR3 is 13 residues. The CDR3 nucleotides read TGTGCCACCGGGGGGGTAGAGCAAGAGACCCAGTACTTC. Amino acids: CATGGVEQETQYF.

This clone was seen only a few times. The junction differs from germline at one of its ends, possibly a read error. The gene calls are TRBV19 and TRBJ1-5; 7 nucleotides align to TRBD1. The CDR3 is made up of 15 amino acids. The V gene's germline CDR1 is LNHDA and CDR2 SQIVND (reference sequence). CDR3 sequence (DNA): TGTTCCAGTAGTTCCGACAGGGACGGGCACCAGCCCCAGCATTTT. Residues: CSSSSDRDGHQPQHF.

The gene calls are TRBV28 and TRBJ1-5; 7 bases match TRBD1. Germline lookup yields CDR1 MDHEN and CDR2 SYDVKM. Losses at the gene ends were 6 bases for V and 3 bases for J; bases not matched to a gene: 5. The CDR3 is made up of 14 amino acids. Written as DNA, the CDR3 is TGTGCCAGCAGCCCTGGGACAGCCAATCAGCCCCAGCATTTT. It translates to CASSPGTANQPQHF.

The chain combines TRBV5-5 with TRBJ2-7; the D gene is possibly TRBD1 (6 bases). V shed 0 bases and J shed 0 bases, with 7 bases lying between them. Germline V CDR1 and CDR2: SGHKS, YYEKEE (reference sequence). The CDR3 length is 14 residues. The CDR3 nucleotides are TGTGCCAGCAGCTTGGTGGGGGCCTCCTACGAGCAGTACTTC. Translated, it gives CASSLVGASYEQYF.

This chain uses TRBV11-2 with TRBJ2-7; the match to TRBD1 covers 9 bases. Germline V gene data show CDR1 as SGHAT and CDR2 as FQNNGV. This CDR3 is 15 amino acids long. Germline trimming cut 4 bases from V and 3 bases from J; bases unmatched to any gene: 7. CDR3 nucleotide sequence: TGTGCCAGCAGCTACTCGGGGGGACAGGGCTACGAGCAGTACTTC. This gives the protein CASSYSGGQGYEQYF.

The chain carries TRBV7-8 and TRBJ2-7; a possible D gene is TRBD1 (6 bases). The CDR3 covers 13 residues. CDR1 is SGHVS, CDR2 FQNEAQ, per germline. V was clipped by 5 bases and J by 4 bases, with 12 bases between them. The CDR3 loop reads CASSPGTQYEQYV. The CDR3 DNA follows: TGTGCCAGCAGCCCAGGGACACAGTACGAGCAGTACGTC.

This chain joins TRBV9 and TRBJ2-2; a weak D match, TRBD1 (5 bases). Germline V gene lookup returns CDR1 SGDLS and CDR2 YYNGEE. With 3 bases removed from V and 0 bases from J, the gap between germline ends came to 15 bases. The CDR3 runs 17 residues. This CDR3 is CASSDPKTVANTGELFF. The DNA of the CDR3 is TGTGCCAGCAGCGATCCCAAGACAGTGGCGAACACCGGGGAGCTGTTTTTT.

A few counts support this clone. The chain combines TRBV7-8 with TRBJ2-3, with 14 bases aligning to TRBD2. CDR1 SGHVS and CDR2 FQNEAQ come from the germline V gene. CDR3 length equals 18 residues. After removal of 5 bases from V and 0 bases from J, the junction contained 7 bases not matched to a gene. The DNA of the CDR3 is TGTGCCAGCAGCACGGGACTAGCGGGGGCCACTAGCACAGATACGCAGTATTTT. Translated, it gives CASSTGLAGATSTDTQYF.

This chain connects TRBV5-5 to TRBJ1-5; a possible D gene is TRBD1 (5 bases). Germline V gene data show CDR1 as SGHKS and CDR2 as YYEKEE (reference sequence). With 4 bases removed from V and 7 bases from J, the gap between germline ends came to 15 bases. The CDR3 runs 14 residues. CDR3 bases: TGTGCCAGCAGCACTGACAGCTCCCGACAGCCCCAGCATTTT. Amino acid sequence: CASSTDSSRQPQHF.

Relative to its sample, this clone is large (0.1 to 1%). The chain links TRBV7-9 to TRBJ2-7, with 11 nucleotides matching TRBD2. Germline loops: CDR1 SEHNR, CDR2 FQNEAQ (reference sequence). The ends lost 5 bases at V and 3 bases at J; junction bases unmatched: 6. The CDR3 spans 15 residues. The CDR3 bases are TGTGCCAGCAGCCTGACTAGCGGGGTCGACTACGAGCAGTACTTC. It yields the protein CASSLTSGVDYEQYF. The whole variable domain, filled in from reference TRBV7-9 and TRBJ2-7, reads DTGVSQNPRHKITKRGQNVTFRCDPISEHNRLYWYRQTLGQGPEFLTYFQNEAQLEKSRLLSDRFSAERPKGSFSTLEIQRTEQGDSAMYLCASSLTSGVDYEQYFGPGTRLTVT.

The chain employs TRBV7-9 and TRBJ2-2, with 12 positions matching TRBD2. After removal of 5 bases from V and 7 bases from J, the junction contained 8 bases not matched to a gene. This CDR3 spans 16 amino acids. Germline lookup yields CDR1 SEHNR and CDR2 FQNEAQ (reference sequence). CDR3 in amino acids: CASSGRTSGAIGELFF. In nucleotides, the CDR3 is TGTGCCAGCAGCGGCCGGACTAGCGGGGCCATCGGGGAGCTGTTTTTT.

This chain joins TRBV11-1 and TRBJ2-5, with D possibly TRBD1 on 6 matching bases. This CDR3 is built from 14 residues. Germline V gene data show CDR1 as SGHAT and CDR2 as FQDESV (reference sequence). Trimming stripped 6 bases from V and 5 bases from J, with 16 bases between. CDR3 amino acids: CASRTTGLGETQYF. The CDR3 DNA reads TGTGCCAGCAGGACGACAGGCCTTGGGGAGACCCAGTACTTC.

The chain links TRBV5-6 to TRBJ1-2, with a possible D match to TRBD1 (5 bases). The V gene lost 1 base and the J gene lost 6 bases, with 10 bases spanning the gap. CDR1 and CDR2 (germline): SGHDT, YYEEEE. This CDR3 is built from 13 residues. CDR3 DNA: TGTGCCAGCAGCTTGAACAGGATGGATGGCTACACCTTC. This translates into CASSLNRMDGYTF.